The T cell receptor beta chain described here comes from a study of a mutant IDH1 vaccine in newly diagnosed glioma. Study overall: Antecedent treatment encompassed radiotherapy, temozolomide, or their combination; the majority received both.

Regarding the study as a whole: Vaccination induced immune responses in about 92% of patients.

Produced via immunoSEQ multiplex PCR; TCRdb's table is partial and in-frame only. The profile shows roughly 70,000 clones, approximately 82% of them singletons. The germline CDR1 and CDR2 sequences are SGHTA and FQGNSA. The CDR3 covers 15 residues. V was trimmed by 1 base and J by 4 bases, leaving 11 bases between them. As to time point: baseline, week 1 (first vaccination visit). Treatment indicated: pre-vaccination baseline after standard-of-care therapy. Donors' newly diagnosed IDH1-mutant WHO grade 3 or 4 astrocytomas lacked nuclear ATRX. This clone was picked up one time. What it binds is unknown. The source was peripheral blood mononuclear cells (PBMCs), collected from a glioma patient treated with radiotherapy, temozolomide or both. This receptor was taken from a woman between 18 and 29 years old with glioma. Some clones in this sample may be carry-over from other donors' samples. The chain links TRBV7-2 to TRBJ1-3; D is perhaps TRBD1 (5 bases). CDR3 sequence reads: CASSLVSTAGNTIYF. The CDR3, as DNA: TGTGCCAGCAGCTTAGTTTCGACAGCCGGAAACACCATATATTTT.